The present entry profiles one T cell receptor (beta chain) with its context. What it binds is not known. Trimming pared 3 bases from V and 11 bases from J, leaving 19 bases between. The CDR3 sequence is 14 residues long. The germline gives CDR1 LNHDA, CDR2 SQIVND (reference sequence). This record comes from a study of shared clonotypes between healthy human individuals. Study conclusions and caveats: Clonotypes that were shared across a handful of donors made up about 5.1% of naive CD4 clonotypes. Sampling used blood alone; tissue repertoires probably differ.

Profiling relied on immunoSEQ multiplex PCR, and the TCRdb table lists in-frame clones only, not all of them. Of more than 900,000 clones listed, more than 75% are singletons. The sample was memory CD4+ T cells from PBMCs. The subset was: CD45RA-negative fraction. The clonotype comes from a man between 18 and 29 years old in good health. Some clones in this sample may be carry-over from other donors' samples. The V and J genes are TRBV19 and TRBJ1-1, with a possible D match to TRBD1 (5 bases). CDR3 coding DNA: TGTGCCAGTAGTATGGAGGCTTTCCGGAGGGGTGCTTTCTTT. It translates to CASSMEAFRRGAFF.